The next 9 T cell receptor beta chains were all read from a single sample in a study of T cells in localized non-small cell lung cancer. Libraries were prepared by immunoSEQ multiplex PCR; TCRdb keeps only in-frame clonotypes and omits some of them. This table holds about 70,000 clones, about nine tenths found once. Sequencing used peripheral blood, obtained before any cancer treatment. The receptor set was obtained from a male donor aged 60 or older with stage III squamous cell lung carcinoma.

This chain connects TRBV7-7 to TRBJ1-5; weak D call: TRBD1 (6 bases). CDR1 is SSHAT, CDR2 FNYEAQ, per germline (reference sequence). This CDR3 region has 19 residues. Trimming removed 5 bases from V and 2 bases from J, with 25 bases in between. The DNA of the CDR3 is TGTGCCAGCAGCCAAGAAGGGGAAACAACCAGGGGATGCAATCAGCCCCAGCATTTT. Amino acids: CASSQEGETTRGCNQPQHF.

The chain joins TRBV10-1 to TRBJ1-1, with 8 nucleotides matching TRBD1. The CDR3 is made up of 14 amino acids. Germline-derived CDR1 and CDR2 are WNHNN and SYGVQD (reference sequence). J gave up 4 bases and V 0 bases, and 1 base lay outside the gene matches. CDR3 loop: CASSESTGATEAFF. In DNA form, the CDR3 reads TGCGCCAGCAGTGAGTCGACAGGGGCCACTGAAGCTTTCTTT.

The gene calls are TRBV25-1 and TRBJ1-4, with D possibly TRBD1 on 6 matching bases. The V and J ends lost 7 bases and 8 bases respectively, with 23 bases between them. Germline V gene data show CDR1 as MGHDK and CDR2 as SYGVNS. There are 16 residues in the CDR3. The CDR3 nucleotides read TGTGCCAGCACACGCTCACAGGGCCTAGGGGGAGAAAAACTGTTTTTT. This gives the protein CASTRSQGLGGEKLFF.

In its sample, this clone was seen once. This rearrangement joins TRBV6-1 to TRBJ1-5; 8 bases are a match to TRBD1. From germline, CDR1 is MNHNS and CDR2 SASEGT. Trimming removed 6 bases from V and 4 bases from J; junction bases left unmatched: 8. The CDR3 loop spans 15 amino acids. The CDR3 nucleotides read TGTGCCAGCAGGTCGGACAGGGTGACTAATCAGCCCCAGCATTTT. It yields the protein CASRSDRVTNQPQHF.

The rearrangement joins TRBV25-1 to TRBJ1-5; TRBD1 might be the D (5 bases). V was clipped by 2 bases and J by 0 bases, with 11 bases between them. CDR3 length equals 16 residues. Germline V gives CDR1 MGHDK, CDR2 SYGVNS. The CDR3 coding sequence is TGTGCCAGCAGTGAAGGTCGGGGCGATAGCAATCAGCCCCAGCATTTT. It specifies CASSEGRGDSNQPQHF.

This sequence joins TRBV28 and TRBJ1-1; D is possibly TRBD1 (5 bases). Germline loops: CDR1 MDHEN, CDR2 SYDVKM. The CDR3 runs to 13 residues. V lost 3 bases, J lost 4 bases, and 9 bases lay in between. The CDR3 nucleotides read TGTGCCAGCAGTTTGATACAGGTCACTGAAGCTTTCTTT. Translating gives CASSLIQVTEAFF.

This clone was seen only a few times. The chain couples TRBV18 to TRBJ1-6; D unresolved. This CDR3 is built from 13 residues. Trimming removed 5 bases at V and 5 bases at J, with 7 bases between. Germline V CDR1 and CDR2: KGHSH, LQKENI. The CDR3 coding sequence is TGTGCCAGCTCAGAGTTGGATAATTCACCCCTCCACTTT. Translation: CASSELDNSPLHF. Variable domain in full (rest from reference TRBV18 and TRBJ1-6): NAGVMQNPRHLVRRRGQEARLRCSPMKGHSHVYWYRQLPEEGLKFMVYLQKENIIDESGMPKERFSAEFPKEGPSILRIQQVVRGDSAAYFCASSELDNSPLHFGNGTRLTVT.

This chain joins TRBV5-1 and TRBJ2-7; weak D call: TRBD2 (5 bases). With 2 bases removed from V and 3 bases from J, the gap between germline ends came to 12 bases. Germline lookup yields CDR1 SGHRS and CDR2 YFSETQ. The CDR3 extends over 14 amino acids. As DNA, the CDR3 is TGCGCCAGCAGCTTCGCGGGCACACTCTACGAGCAGTACTTC. Translated: CASSFAGTLYEQYF. Based on the CDR3 plus reference TRBV5-1 and TRBJ2-7, the full variable domain is KAGVTQTPRYLIKTRGQQVTLSCSPISGHRSVSWYQQTPGQGLQFLFEYFSETQRNKGNFPGRFSGRQFSNSRSEMNVSTLELGDSALYLCASSFAGTLYEQYFGPGTRLTVT.

The gene calls are TRBV10-3 and TRBJ1-5, with a tentative D call TRBD1 (5 bases). This CDR3 has 15 amino acids. Germline values: CDR1 ENHRY, CDR2 SYGVKD. Trimming took off 3 bases at V and 7 bases at J, with 16 bases between the two ends. CDR3 coding DNA: TGTGCCATCAGTGATTCGGGGGGGGGAGGACAGCCCCAGCATTTT. Protein sequence: CAISDSGGGGQPQHF.